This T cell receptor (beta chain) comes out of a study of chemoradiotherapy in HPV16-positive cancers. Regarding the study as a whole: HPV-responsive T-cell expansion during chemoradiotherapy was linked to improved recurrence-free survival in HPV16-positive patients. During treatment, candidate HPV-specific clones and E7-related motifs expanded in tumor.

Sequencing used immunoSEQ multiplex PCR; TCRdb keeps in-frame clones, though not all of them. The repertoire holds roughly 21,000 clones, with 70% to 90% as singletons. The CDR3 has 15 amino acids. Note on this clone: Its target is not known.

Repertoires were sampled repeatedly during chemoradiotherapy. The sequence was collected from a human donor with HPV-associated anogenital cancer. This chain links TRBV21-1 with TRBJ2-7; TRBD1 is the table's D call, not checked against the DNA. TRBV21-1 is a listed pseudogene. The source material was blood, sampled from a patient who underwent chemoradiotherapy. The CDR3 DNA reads TGTGCCAGCATTCTTTGGACAGGGTTCCCTTACGAGCAGTACTTC. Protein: CASILWTGFPYEQYF.